The entry below describes one T cell receptor (beta chain). Assay: immunoSEQ multiplex PCR; the TCRdb copy retains only in-frame clones and omits some. The sample shows some 56,000 clones, just over 90% of them seen only once. Trimming removed 1 base from V and 2 bases from J, with 9 bases in between. The CDR3 has 14 residues. The germline V gene has CDR1 SGHTA and CDR2 FQGNSA. The sample comes from a study of technical replicates of blood from a handful of donors. The clonotype was recovered from a human donor in good health. Some clones in this sample may be carry-over from other donors' samples. Material: PBMCs. This chain links TRBV7-2 with TRBJ2-7; D is unresolved. As DNA, the CDR3 is TGTGCCAGCAGCTTAGGGCGCGGCGCCTACGAGCAGTACTTC. The encoded protein is CASSLGRGAYEQYF.